The next 23 T cell receptor beta chains were all read from a single sample in a study of T cell repertoires in cytomegalovirus infection. TCRdb itself ran the reads through MiXCR, one entry per CDR3 protein. The sample records about 240,000 distinct CDR3 sequences, around 6.6% being singletons. Sequenced sample: PBMCs. These receptors were collected from a human donor in good health (CMV status not recorded). Some clones in this sample may be carry-over from other donors' samples.

This clonotype was detected ten times or more. The chain joins TRBV3-1 to TRBJ1-6; weak D call: TRBD1 (5 bases). CDR1 is LGHDT and CDR2 is YNNKEL in the germline V gene (reference sequence). V lost 1 base to trimming and J lost 8 bases, with 15 bases between them. The CDR3 has 16 residues. The CDR3 nucleotides are TGTGCCAGCAGCCAAGGTGGCAGTGAGGGGTATTCACCCCTCCACTTT. Protein sequence: CASSQGGSEGYSPLHF.

This clonotype came up many times. The chain recombines TRBV7-2 with TRBJ1-6; the D gene is possibly TRBD1 (5 bases). Trimming removed 2 bases at V and 2 bases at J, with 7 bases between. CDR1 is SGHTA, CDR2 FQGNSA, per germline. CDR3 length: 15 amino acids. This chain's CDR3 is CASSLLGAYNSPLHF. The CDR3 DNA follows: TGTGCCAGCAGCTTATTGGGGGCCTATAATTCACCCCTCCACTTT.

The table lists this clonotype with many counts. The chain employs TRBV7-2 and TRBJ1-2; D call uncertain. The CDR3 contains 13 residues. V was shortened by 5 bases and J by 4 bases, with 11 bases between the two germline ends. Germline V gene sequence: CDR1 SGHTA, CDR2 FQGNSA. The CDR3 protein is CASSPDGSYGYTF. The CDR3 DNA follows: TGTGCCAGCAGCCCGGACGGCTCCTATGGCTACACCTTC. The entire variable domain, with the rest obtained from reference TRBV7-2 and TRBJ1-2, is as follows: GAGVSQSPSNKVTEKGKDVELRCDPISGHTALYWYRQSLGQGLEFLIYFQGNSAPDKSGLPSDRFSAERTGGSVSTLTIQRTQQEDSAVYLCASSPDGSYGYTFGSGTRLTVV.

This clonotype was seen many times. The chain is built from TRBV10-3 and TRBJ1-5, with unresolved D. Germline V gene lookup returns CDR1 ENHRY and CDR2 SYGVKD. The V end was cut by 3 bases, the J end by 0 bases, with 15 bases between. The CDR3 contains 17 residues. The chain's CDR3 is CAISDSRAAPSNQPQHF. In DNA, the CDR3 is TGTGCCATCAGTGATAGCCGGGCCGCCCCTAGCAATCAGCCCCAGCATTTT.

There are many counts of this clonotype. The chain recombines TRBV28 with TRBJ2-7, with a weak D call TRBD1 (6 bases). V lost 6 bases and J lost 2, with 20 bases in between. The CDR3 spans 16 residues. Germline-derived CDR1 and CDR2 are MDHEN and SYDVKM. This chain's CDR3 is CASRDPGTPAPYEQYF. CDR3 coding DNA: TGTGCCAGCAGGGACCCTGGGACACCGGCCCCCTACGAGCAGTACTTC.

This rearrangement joins TRBV14 to TRBJ2-7, with unresolved D. The CDR3 spans 15 residues. Deletions cut 1 base from V and 3 bases from J, with 13 bases between. Germline V gene lookup returns CDR1 SGHDN and CDR2 FVKESK. The CDR3 nucleotides read TGTGCCAGCAGCCAAGGACCCTTACCTGGCTACGAGCAGTACTTC. Amino acid sequence: CASSQGPLPGYEQYF.

This clonotype has at least ten counts. This chain connects TRBV28 to TRBJ1-5, with D perhaps TRBD1 (5 bases). Germline V CDR1 and CDR2: MDHEN, SYDVKM. V lost 4 bases and J 7 bases, leaving 17 bases between the germline ends. This CDR3 spans 15 amino acids. CDR3 protein: CASSSLTVSGQPQHF. The CDR3 nucleotides are TGTGCCAGCAGTTCCCTGACAGTATCTGGGCAGCCCCAGCATTTT.

At least ten counts were recorded for this clonotype. The chain uses TRBV3-1 and TRBJ2-2; D assignment may be TRBD1 or TRBD2 (5 bases each). The germline V gene has CDR1 LGHDT and CDR2 YNNKEL (reference sequence). The CDR3 consists of 13 residues. Between the trimmed V and J ends, which lost 10 bases and 7 bases, there was a span of 16 bases. The CDR3 coding sequence is TGTGCCACCACCGAGGGGTTAAACGGGGAGCTGTTTTTT. Translating it yields CATTEGLNGELFF.

This clonotype showed up many times. The chain couples TRBV4-3 to TRBJ1-2, with D uncertain. CDR3 size: 18 residues. Trimming took 0 bases from V and 3 from J, leaving 20 bases between them. Germline CDR1 is LGHNA and CDR2 is YSLEER. The CDR3 protein is CASSQDSQTGVDYYGYTF. DNA of the CDR3: TGCGCCAGCAGCCAAGATTCCCAGACCGGGGTGGATTACTATGGCTACACCTTC.

This sequence joins TRBV5-1 and TRBJ1-1, with a tentative D call TRBD1 (5 bases). CDR1 and CDR2 from the germline V gene are SGHRS and YFSETQ. Trimming cost V 0 bases and J 6 bases, with 15 bases left between them. The CDR3 spans 15 residues. The CDR3 nucleotides are TGCGCCAGCAGCTTGGCCGGCAGGGTGGAATCTGAAGCTTTCTTT. Translated, it gives CASSLAGRVESEAFF.

This clonotype was observed at least ten times. This rearrangement joins TRBV7-2 to TRBJ1-2; possible D gene TRBD1, 6 bases. With 2 bases removed from V and 2 bases from J, the gap between germline ends came to 12 bases. The CDR3 has 15 residues. Germline V gene sequence: CDR1 SGHTA, CDR2 FQGNSA. The CDR3 spells CASSLQQGENYGYTF. The CDR3 DNA sequence: TGTGCCAGCAGCTTACAACAGGGCGAGAACTATGGCTACACCTTC.

In this sample, this clonotype turned up many times. CDR3 coding DNA: TGTGCCAGCAGTTTGATACCGGGACAGGGCGATGGCTACACCTTC. Its protein product is CASSLIPGQGDGYTF. The rearrangement uses TRBV6-2 or TRBV6-3 and TRBJ1-2; 9 positions match TRBD1. Per germline, CDR1 MNHEY and CDR2 SVGEGT. The CDR3 has 15 residues. J was trimmed by 6 bases and V by 4 bases; bases with no gene match: 9.

The chain combines TRBV9 with TRBJ2-3, with 7 nucleotides matching TRBD1. CDR3 size: 13 residues. J lost 0 bases, V lost 7 bases, and 2 bases had no gene match. Germline loops: CDR1 SGDLS, CDR2 YYNGEE. CDR3 loop: CASGQASTDTQYF. As DNA, the CDR3 is TGTGCCAGCGGACAGGCGAGCACAGATACGCAGTATTTT.

The chain joins TRBV29-1 to TRBJ1-1; no clear D gene. The germline V gene has CDR1 SQVTM and CDR2 ANQGSEA. This CDR3 is 12 amino acids long. V dropped 6 bases and J dropped 1 base, with 9 bases sitting between them. The CDR3 loop is CSVEGKNTEAFF. CDR3 DNA: TGCAGCGTGGAGGGTAAGAACACTGAAGCTTTCTTT.

This clonotype showed up many times. The V call is TRBV6-1, the J call TRBJ1-5; tentatively, D is TRBD1 (5 bases). Trimming cost V 6 bases and J 4 bases, with 16 bases left between them. The germline gives CDR1 MNHNS, CDR2 SASEGT. The CDR3 spans 15 residues. The CDR3 sequence is CASRRERGRNQPQHF. The DNA of the CDR3 is TGTGCCAGCAGGAGAGAGAGGGGAAGAAATCAGCCCCAGCATTTT.

This clonotype was detected many times. The rearrangement links TRBV5-6 to TRBJ1-5, with TRBD1 matching over 10 bases. The V gene end was trimmed by 0 bases and the J gene end by 5 bases; junction bases not matched to a gene: 5. Germline CDR1 reads SGHDT; CDR2 reads YYEEEE. This CDR3 is built from 16 residues. CDR3 loop: CASSLESGQGHQPQHF. As DNA, the CDR3 is TGTGCCAGCAGCTTGGAGTCGGGACAGGGGCATCAGCCCCAGCATTTT.

The chain carries TRBV29-1 and TRBJ1-1, with a possible D match to TRBD1 (6 bases). The CDR3 length is 13 residues. The germline V gene encodes CDR1 SQVTM and CDR2 ANQGSEA. Trimming took 7 bases from V and 0 from J, leaving 12 bases between them. The DNA for the CDR3 is TGCAGCGCCGCAGGGGACCTGAACACTGAAGCTTTCTTT. This codes for CSAAGDLNTEAFF.

This clonotype was counted only a few times. In DNA form, the CDR3 reads TGCGCCAGCAGCTCCGGACAGGGCGCTAGGCATGGCTACACCTTC. Its protein product is CASSSGQGARHGYTF. The rearrangement links TRBV5-1 to TRBJ1-2; 8 bases line up with TRBD1. This CDR3 spans 15 amino acids. Germline CDR1 and CDR2: SGHRS and YFSETQ. V lost 3 bases and J lost 6; bases outside the gene matches: 10. The complete variable domain, with remaining parts taken from reference TRBV5-1 and TRBJ1-2, reads KAGVTQTPRYLIKTRGQQVTLSCSPISGHRSVSWYQQTPGQGLQFLFEYFSETQRNKGNFPGRFSGRQFSNSRSEMNVSTLELGDSALYLCASSSGQGARHGYTFGSGTRLTVV.

The rearrangement links TRBV29-1 to TRBJ2-5; weak D call: TRBD2 (5 bases). CDR3 length equals 15 residues. CDR1 is SQVTM, CDR2 ANQGSEA, per germline. The ends were cut back, 6 bases at V and 2 bases at J, with 19 bases in the middle. This CDR3 reads CSVSSEAVGQETQYF. CDR3 coding DNA: TGCAGCGTGAGCTCGGAGGCAGTGGGACAAGAGACCCAGTACTTC.

This clonotype was counted many times. The V call is TRBV13, the J call TRBJ2-7; D is undetermined. The CDR3 is 15 amino acids. The germline gives CDR1 PRHDT, CDR2 FYEKMQ (reference sequence). The V and J ends lost 2 bases and 3 bases respectively, with 14 bases between them. DNA of the CDR3: TGTGCCAGCAGCTTACCCGTTGCCCCAATCTACGAGCAGTACTTC. Translation: CASSLPVAPIYEQYF.

This clonotype has a handful of counts. The genes are TRBV4-2 and TRBJ1-1; D unresolved. Trimming left V 0 bases short and J 6 bases short, with 14 bases between. Germline V CDR1 and CDR2: LGHNA, YNFKEQ. There are 15 residues in the CDR3. The CDR3 loop is CASSQDPRVGSEAFF. CDR3 coding DNA: TGTGCCAGCAGCCAAGATCCGCGGGTGGGTTCTGAAGCTTTCTTT.

This clonotype was observed many times. The CDR3 DNA reads as TGTGCCAGCAGCTTGGGATCACCGGGACTACGGGGCAATCAGCCCCAGCATTTT. Residues: CASSLGSPGLRGNQPQHF. This chain uses TRBV7-9 with TRBJ1-5; D may be TRBD1 (5 bases). Germline CDR1 reads SEHNR; CDR2 reads FQNEAQ (reference sequence). The V and J ends lost 3 bases and 2 bases respectively, with 20 bases between them. The CDR3 is made up of 18 amino acids.

This clonotype was seen a few times. This chain uses TRBV6-5 with TRBJ2-2, with D perhaps matching TRBD1 (6 bases). This CDR3 has 15 amino acids. From germline, CDR1 is MNHEY and CDR2 SVGAGI. Trimming took off 5 bases at V and 2 bases at J, with 12 bases between the two ends. The CDR3, as DNA: TGTGCCAGCAGTAGGGACAACAGAAACACCGGGGAGCTGTTTTTT. Translated, it gives CASSRDNRNTGELFF.